This TCR beta chain is from a study of T cell responses to AZD1222 COVID-19 vaccine. Repertoires were generated with immunoSEQ multiplex PCR, while TCRdb's copy carries only in-frame clones and drops some. The data hold about 100,000 clones, with about nine tenths observed a single time. The source material was peripheral blood, sampled 28 days after the second dose of the MenACWY control vaccine. The TCR originated in an adult who received the MenACWY meningococcal vaccine as a control.

This CDR3 is CASSQAPRLAGGQETQYF. In DNA form, the CDR3 reads TGTGCCAGCAGCCAAGCTCCACGACTAGCGGGGGGGCAAGAGACCCAGTACTTC. The chain links TRBV3-1 (or the pseudogene TRBV3-2) to TRBJ2-5; 14 positions match TRBD2. Unmatched junction bases numbered 6, after V lost 1 base and J lost 2 bases. CDR1 and CDR2 (germline): LGHDT, YNNKEL (reference sequence). The CDR3 contains 18 residues.